This T cell receptor (beta chain) was sequenced for a study of early T cells in non-severe SARS-CoV-2 infection. This clonotype was recorded many times. In germline, CDR1 is MRHNA, CDR2 SNTAGT. V lost 4 bases to trimming and J lost 6 bases, with 10 bases between them. The CDR3 length is 13 residues. Researchers attached unique molecular identifiers to individual cDNA molecules. TCRdb used MiXCR to reprocess the 5' RACE reads, holding one entry per CDR3 protein. The data show 40,000 to 50,000 distinct CDR3 sequences, with 6% to 7.5% seen just once and roughly 5% held by the top ten. The sequenced sample was whole blood. The chain employs TRBV6-4 and TRBJ1-5; possibly TRBD1 for D (5 bases). The clonotype was recovered from an adult who was a healthcare worker with PCR-confirmed SARS-CoV-2 infection or an uninfected control (not recorded which). In DNA, the CDR3 is TGTGCCAGCAGTGCGGGGACGGGTCAGCCCCAGCATTTT. Residues: CASSAGTGQPQHF.